The source of this T cell receptor (beta chain) is a study of blood T cell repertoires in COVID-19. V lost 5 bases and J 0 bases, leaving 20 bases between the germline ends. CDR1 and CDR2 (germline): KGHSH, LQKENI. The CDR3 has 19 amino acids. The table came from immunoSEQ multiplex PCR; TCRdb's copy has only in-frame clones and leaves some out. Of tens of thousands of clones detected, 65% to 85% appear once; the ten largest clones hold roughly 21%. This clone was counted a few times. Input material: peripheral blood. The rearrangement links TRBV18 to TRBJ1-6; the D gene is possibly TRBD1 (6 bases). This clonotype was obtained from a human donor with active or convalescent COVID-19. The donor label of this sample is uncertain. Here the CDR3 reads CASSSLDAGAGSYNSPLHF. The CDR3 coding sequence is TGTGCCAGCTCATCCTTGGACGCGGGGGCCGGCTCCTATAATTCACCCCTCCACTTT.